The rows below give T cell receptor beta chains drawn from one sample of a study of CXCR3-negative and CXCR3-positive naive CD8 T cells. From the 5' RACE reads, TCRdb lists one entry per CDR3 protein and no DNA. The sample data list roughly 140,000 distinct CDR3 sequences. Sequencing was done on a sample of naive CXCR3+ CD8+ T cells from blood. These receptors were obtained from a human donor in good health. Some clones in this sample may be carry-over from other donors' samples. Both conserved end residues are part of each CDR3.

CASSLDGGRNEQYF TRBJ2-7 TRBV5-1
CSVAGGIGYGYTF TRBJ1-2 TRBV29-1
CASSLWPDRLEPSSGANVLTF TRBJ2-6 TRBV7-8
CASSQLQQYEQYF TRBJ2-7 TRBV4-1
CASSESQGDNQPQHF TRBJ1-5 TRBV28
CATSRVDRGQDEAFF TRBJ1-1 TRBV15
CSVDRGRGEQYF TRBJ2-7 TRBV29-1
CASSKVGEGNQPQHF TRBJ1-5 TRBV21-1
CASSGGTGFNEQFF TRBJ2-1 TRBV6-1
CSVAGGAEYGTDTQYF TRBJ2-3 TRBV29-1
CAISDGTPEQYF TRBJ2-7 TRBV10-3
CASSYLSSQETQYF TRBJ2-5 TRBV6-6
CASGLGQVETQYF TRBJ2-5 TRBV12-5
CASSATGYNEQFF TRBJ2-1 TRBV9
CASSLSRGLTNEKLFF TRBJ1-4 TRBV7-9
CASSQEERSTDTQYF TRBJ2-3 TRBV4-1
CASNTGGLGGDTQYF TRBJ2-3 TRBV19
CSARDLADWETQYF TRBJ2-5 TRBV20-1
CASSLWTSGRTDTGELFF TRBJ2-2 TRBV27
CSARTGEQYQETQYF TRBJ2-5 TRBV20-1
CASSLYGSGSPDTQYF TRBJ2-3 TRBV7-3
CASSMTGEWTEAFF TRBJ1-1 TRBV28
CASSRGRGPYEQYF TRBJ2-7 TRBV5-1
CSVEESSYNEQFF TRBJ2-1 TRBV29-1
CASSDSRGQRLGTQYF TRBJ2-5 TRBV6-4
CASSLAGLAINEQFF TRBJ2-1 TRBV27
CASSFRRETQYF TRBJ2-5 TRBV7-8
CASSLEYGGYGYTF TRBJ1-2 TRBV5-1
CASSTTVGNTEAFF TRBJ1-1 TRBV7-9
CASSYYRNSPLHF TRBJ1-6 TRBV6-5
CASSQGRHIQYF TRBJ2-4 TRBV14
CASSQSIRADEQFF TRBJ2-1 TRBV4-3
CSVLTSGGEIF TRBJ2-7 TRBV29-1
CASSVNRDMTRNTIYF TRBJ1-3 TRBV28
CASSTTGYTQYF TRBJ2-3 TRBV27
CASSFGSWDTEAFF TRBJ1-1 TRBV5-4
CSVESWGEGSYNEQFF TRBJ2-1 TRBV29-1
CASSLLSYSYEQYF TRBJ2-7 TRBV11-2
CASSQVLQGSYEQYF TRBJ2-7 TRBV4-1
CASSLLGGYGYTF TRBJ1-2 TRBV6-5
CSATSYETGEQYF TRBJ2-7 TRBV20-1
CASSLEGGPLGPGELFF TRBJ2-2 TRBV7-6
CSVGTGFADTQYF TRBJ2-3 TRBV29-1
CASSPGVGYYEQYF TRBJ2-7 TRBV7-6
CASSLARTGASYEQYF TRBJ2-7 TRBV7-6